This entry is about one TCR beta chain. Its cognate antigen is unknown. Sequenced by immunoSEQ multiplex PCR; TCRdb stores in-frame clones only, minus some. This table holds around 6,700 clones, 60% to 85% found once. The source of the sample is a study of PD-1 blockade in classical Hodgkin lymphoma. General study findings and limits: Complete responders entered with baseline diversity on par with newly diagnosed patients, the results showed.

There was relapse after autologous stem cell transplantation in every patient, and there was variation in brentuximab vedotin exposure. The sequencing used peripheral blood mononuclear cells (PBMCs), collected at baseline. This receptor was identified in a human donor with classical Hodgkin lymphoma.

CDR3 nucleotide sequence: TGTGCCAGCAGCCCCAATAGCGGGGGCTCCTACAATGAGCAGTTCTTC. As protein: CASSPNSGGSYNEQFF. The V gene is TRBV7-3, the J gene TRBJ2-1; 9 positions match TRBD2. J gave up 0 bases and V 5 bases, and 5 bases lay outside the gene matches. This CDR3 region has 16 residues. Germline-derived CDR1 and CDR2 are SGHTA and FQGTGA.